The next 21 T cell receptor beta chains were all read from a single sample in a study of blood T cell repertoires in COVID-19. Method: immunoSEQ multiplex PCR; TCRdb's copy keeps in-frame clones and lacks some. The table records about 81,000 clones, about 89% of them present only once. The sequenced sample was PBMCs or T cells enriched from blood (not recorded which). These receptors originate from a woman in her forties or fifties with acute COVID-19.

The V and J genes are TRBV4-1 and TRBJ2-5, with D maybe TRBD1 (6 bases). CDR1 is MGHRA and CDR2 is YSYEKL in the germline V gene. The V gene lost 0 bases and the J gene lost 4 bases, with 15 bases spanning the gap. CDR3 size: 16 residues. The CDR3 is CASSQEKGVMGETQYF. The CDR3 bases are TGCGCCAGCAGCCAAGAAAAGGGGGTTATGGGAGAGACCCAGTACTTC.

The rearrangement uses TRBV19 and TRBJ1-6; D perhaps matches TRBD1 (6 bases). Looked up from germline, CDR1 is LNHDA and CDR2 is SQIVND (reference sequence). This CDR3 is 15 amino acids long. V gave up 1 base and J gave up 7 bases, with 11 bases separating them. The DNA of the CDR3 is TGTGCCAGTAGTATAGGGACAGTTACAAATTCACCCCTCCACTTT. The encoded protein is CASSIGTVTNSPLHF. Based on the CDR3 plus reference TRBV19 and TRBJ1-6, the full variable domain is DGGITQSPKYLFRKEGQNVTLSCEQNLNHDAMYWYRQDPGQGLRLIYYSQIVNDFQKGDIAEGYSVSREKKESFPLTVTSAQKNPTAFYLCASSIGTVTNSPLHFGNGTRLTVT.

This clone has just one count. The V and J genes are TRBV4-2 and TRBJ2-7; 10 bases align to TRBD1. There are 16 residues in the CDR3. V was clipped by 4 bases and J by 3 bases; unmatched bases: 9. Germline V gene data show CDR1 as LGHNA and CDR2 as YNFKEQ. The DNA for the CDR3 is TGTGCCAGCAGCCGCCTCGGACAGGGGGGAGTCTACGAGCAGTACTTC. Amino acid sequence: CASSRLGQGGVYEQYF.

The V call is TRBV14, the J call TRBJ1-1, with D hard to call. Between the trimmed V and J ends, which lost 4 bases and 0 bases, there was a span of 6 bases. The CDR3 runs to 13 residues. CDR1 is SGHDN, CDR2 FVKESK, per germline. This chain's CDR3 is CASSLAVNTEAFF. The CDR3 nucleotides are TGTGCCAGCAGCCTGGCGGTGAACACTGAAGCTTTCTTT.

This clone has only a few counts. The gene calls are TRBV5-1 and TRBJ2-1; 10 bases map to TRBD2. The CDR3 runs to 19 residues. Germline V gives CDR1 SGHRS, CDR2 YFSETQ. The ends lost 4 bases at V and 4 bases at J; junction bases unmatched: 17. The DNA of the CDR3 is TGCGCCAGCAGCGGGGGCTTGACTAGCGGGTTGCGGGATTACAATGAGCAGTTCTTC. Protein sequence: CASSGGLTSGLRDYNEQFF.

This chain links TRBV5-1 with TRBJ2-1, with 9 bases fitting TRBD1. The CDR3 length is 15 residues. J lost 7 bases, V lost 3 bases, and 8 bases had no gene match. Germline V gene sequence: CDR1 SGHRS, CDR2 YFSETQ. The CDR3 sequence is CASSYLQGASNEQFF. Here the CDR3 DNA reads TGCGCCAGCAGCTACCTACAGGGGGCTAGTAATGAGCAGTTCTTC. Supplemented by reference TRBV5-1 and TRBJ2-1, the full variable domain reads KAGVTQTPRYLIKTRGQQVTLSCSPISGHRSVSWYQQTPGQGLQFLFEYFSETQRNKGNFPGRFSGRQFSNSRSEMNVSTLELGDSALYLCASSYLQGASNEQFFGPGTRLTVL.

V gene TRBV11-2 combines with J gene TRBJ2-7; 8 bases match TRBD2. V trimming: 4 bases; J trimming: 2 bases; junction bases outside the gene matches: 4. The CDR3 totals 14 residues. The V gene's germline CDR1 is SGHAT and CDR2 FQNNGV. The CDR3 loop is CASSSTRGAYEQYF. The CDR3 coding sequence is TGTGCCAGCAGCTCAACGCGGGGGGCCTACGAGCAGTACTTC.

The genes are TRBV2 and TRBJ2-2; 7 positions agree with TRBD2. CDR1 and CDR2 from the germline V gene are SNHLY and FYNNEI. This CDR3 spans 17 amino acids. The ends lost 2 bases at V and 0 bases at J; junction bases unmatched: 6. For the CDR3, the DNA is TGTGCCAGCAGTGAATATCCGAGCGGGGCGAACACCGGGGAGCTGTTTTTT. Residues: CASSEYPSGANTGELFF.

The J gene is TRBJ2-1, the V gene TRBV2, with 7 bases fitting TRBD2. CDR1 and CDR2 (germline): SNHLY, FYNNEI. The CDR3 totals 12 residues. The V segment lost 5 bases and the J segment 16 bases; nucleotides outside the gene matches: 11. The CDR3 DNA sequence: TGTGCCAGCAGTACGATCGCGGGAGCTTTATTCTTC. This sequence encodes CASSTIAGALFF.

The chain has TRBV29-1 and TRBJ2-7; TRBD2 aligns across 12 bases. The germline gives CDR1 SQVTM, CDR2 ANQGSEA. The length of the CDR3 is 16 residues. V trimming: 1 base; J trimming: 3 bases; junction bases outside the gene matches: 7. The CDR3 sequence is CSVEVVGLAGHYEQYF. As DNA, the CDR3 is TGCAGCGTTGAAGTGGTTGGACTAGCGGGACACTACGAGCAGTACTTC.

The chain combines TRBV20-1 with TRBJ2-1, with 10 positions matching TRBD2. V gave up 3 bases and J gave up 7 bases; unmatched junction bases: 15. Germline lookup yields CDR1 DFQATT and CDR2 SNEGSKA (reference sequence). The CDR3 runs 17 residues. The CDR3 region is CSASSSGRARGKNEQFF. The CDR3 bases are TGCAGTGCTAGTTCCAGCGGGAGGGCCAGAGGAAAGAATGAGCAGTTCTTC.

The gene calls are TRBV3-1 (or the pseudogene TRBV3-2) and TRBJ1-2; TRBD1 aligns across 7 bases. Germline loops: CDR1 LGHDT, CDR2 YNNKEL (reference sequence). V shed 1 base, J shed 12 bases, and the junction held 8 bases outside the gene matches. CDR3 length: 13 amino acids. In DNA form, the CDR3 reads TGTGCCAGCAGCCAAGCTCCAGGGGGGATCCACACCTTC. Amino acids: CASSQAPGGIHTF.

V is TRBV4-1 and J is TRBJ2-3; TRBD2 is a possible D gene (6 bases). The length of the CDR3 is 16 residues. The ends were cut back, 2 bases at V and 2 bases at J, with 14 bases in the middle. Germline-derived CDR1 and CDR2 are MGHRA and YSYEKL. The CDR3 protein is CASSQRGAGPTDTQYF. CDR3 nucleotides: TGCGCCAGCAGCCAACGAGGAGCGGGTCCCACAGATACGCAGTATTTT.

This clone was observed a handful of times. The genes are TRBV12-3 or TRBV12-4 and TRBJ2-3, with D unresolved. Deletions cut 3 bases from V and 4 bases from J, with 2 bases between. The CDR3 length is 11 residues. CDR3 DNA: TGTGCCAGCAGTTTCGCAGATACGCAGTATTTT. Residues: CASSFADTQYF.

The chain uses TRBV7-9 and TRBJ2-1; perhaps TRBD2 as D (7 bases). Germline lookup yields CDR1 SEHNR and CDR2 FQNEAQ (reference sequence). The CDR3 totals 15 residues. Between the trimmed V and J ends, which lost 0 bases and 7 bases, there was a span of 13 bases. The CDR3 loop is CASSLALGGENEQFF. The CDR3, as DNA: TGTGCCAGCAGCTTAGCGCTAGGGGGGGAGAATGAGCAGTTCTTC.

J is TRBJ2-7 and V is TRBV6-2 or TRBV6-3, with 7 bases identical to TRBD2. With 0 bases clipped from V and 4 bases from J, the junction kept 9 bases outside the gene matches. Germline V gene sequence: CDR1 MNHEY, CDR2 SVGEGT. This CDR3 has 16 residues. The chain's CDR3 is CASSYSTGLVVYEQYF. The CDR3 nucleotides read TGTGCCAGCAGTTACTCGACCGGACTAGTGGTATACGAGCAGTACTTC.

This rearrangement joins TRBV7-2 to TRBJ2-3, with 10 bases lining up with TRBD2. The CDR3 sequence is 18 residues long. V gave up 0 bases and J gave up 1 base; unmatched junction bases: 7. Germline CDR1 and CDR2: SGHTA and FQGNSA. CDR3 DNA sequence: TGTGCCAGCAGCTTAGCTCTAGGTGGGACTAGCGGCACAGATACGCAGTATTTT. Amino acids: CASSLALGGTSGTDTQYF.

This chain connects TRBV4-2 to TRBJ1-5; TRBD1 is a possible D gene (6 bases). Trimming took off 4 bases at V and 0 bases at J, with 10 bases between the two ends. This CDR3 region has 15 residues. Looked up from germline, CDR1 is LGHNA and CDR2 is YNFKEQ. For the CDR3, the DNA is TGTGCCAGCAGCCCGGAGACAGGTAGCAATCAGCCCCAGCATTTT. Amino acid sequence: CASSPETGSNQPQHF.

The genes are TRBV12-2 and TRBJ2-7; the table's D call, TRBD1, was not checked against the DNA. TRBV12-2 is deemed a pseudogene. CDR3 length equals 12 residues. Written as DNA, the CDR3 is TGTGCAAGTCGCCCCCGGACGGGACACCTCCATTTC. The encoded protein is CASRPRTGHLHF.

This chain joins TRBV19 and TRBJ1-5, with 11 bases that match TRBD1. This CDR3 has 15 amino acids. V trimming: 5 bases; J trimming: 7 bases; junction bases outside the gene matches: 7. CDR1 is LNHDA, CDR2 SQIVND, per germline (reference sequence). The CDR3 protein is CASSGTGGVIQPQHF. The CDR3 bases are TGTGCCAGTAGTGGGACAGGGGGTGTTATACAGCCCCAGCATTTT. The variable domain in full, completed from reference TRBV19 and TRBJ1-5, reads DGGITQSPKYLFRKEGQNVTLSCEQNLNHDAMYWYRQDPGQGLRLIYYSQIVNDFQKGDIAEGYSVSREKKESFPLTVTSAQKNPTAFYLCASSGTGGVIQPQHFGDGTRLSIL.

The CDR3: CASSASGATNEKLFF. The CDR3 DNA is TGTGCCAGTAGTGCAAGCGGGGCCACTAATGAAAAACTGTTTTTT. The chain uses TRBV19 and TRBJ1-4, with D perhaps TRBD1 (5 bases). The V gene lost 5 bases and the J gene lost 2 bases, with 12 bases spanning the gap. Per germline, CDR1 LNHDA and CDR2 SQIVND (reference sequence). The CDR3 length is 15 residues.